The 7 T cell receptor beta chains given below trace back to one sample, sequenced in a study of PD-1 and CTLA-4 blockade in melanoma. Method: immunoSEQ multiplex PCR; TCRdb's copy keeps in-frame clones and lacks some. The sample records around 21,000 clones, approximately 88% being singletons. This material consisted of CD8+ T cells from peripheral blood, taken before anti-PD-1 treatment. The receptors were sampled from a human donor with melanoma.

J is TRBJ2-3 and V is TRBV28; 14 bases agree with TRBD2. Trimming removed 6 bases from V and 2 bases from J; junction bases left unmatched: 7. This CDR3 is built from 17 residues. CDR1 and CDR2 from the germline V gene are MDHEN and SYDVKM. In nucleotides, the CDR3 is TGTGCCAGCAGAGGACTAGCGGGGGGCACCTACACAGATACGCAGTATTTT. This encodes CASRGLAGGTYTDTQYF. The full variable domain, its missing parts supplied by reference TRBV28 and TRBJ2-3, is DVKVTQSSRYLVKRTGEKVFLECVQDMDHENMFWYRQDPGLGLRLIYFSYDVKMKEKGDIPEGYSVSREKKERFSLILESASTNQTSMYLCASRGLAGGTYTDTQYFGPGTRLTVL.

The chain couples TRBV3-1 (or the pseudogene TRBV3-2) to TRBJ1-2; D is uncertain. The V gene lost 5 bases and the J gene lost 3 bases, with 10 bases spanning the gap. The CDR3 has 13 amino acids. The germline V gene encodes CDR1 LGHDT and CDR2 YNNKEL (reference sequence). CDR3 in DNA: TGTGCCAGCAGCTATCCGGGGTACTATGGCTACACCTTC. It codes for CASSYPGYYGYTF.

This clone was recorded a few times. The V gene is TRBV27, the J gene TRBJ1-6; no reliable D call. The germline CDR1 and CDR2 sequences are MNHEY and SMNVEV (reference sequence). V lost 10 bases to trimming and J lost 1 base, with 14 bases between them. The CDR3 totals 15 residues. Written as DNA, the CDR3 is TGTGCCACCTCCTCGGTGGGGTCCTATAATTCACCCCTCCACTTT. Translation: CATSSVGSYNSPLHF.

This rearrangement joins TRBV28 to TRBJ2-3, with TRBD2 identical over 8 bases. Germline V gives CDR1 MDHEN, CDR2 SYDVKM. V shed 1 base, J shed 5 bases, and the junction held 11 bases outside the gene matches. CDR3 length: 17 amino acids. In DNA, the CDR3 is TGTGCCAGCAGTTTATTGGCCGGGGGGGTCTGGGTAGATACGCAGTATTTT. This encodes CASSLLAGGVWVDTQYF.

The DNA for the CDR3 is TGTGCCAGCAAAACCCCCGGACAGGCGGACACCGGGGAGCTGTTTTTT. This gives the protein CASKTPGQADTGELFF. V usage is TRBV11-2 and J usage is TRBJ2-2; TRBD1 agrees at 7 bases. J lost 3 bases, V lost 7 bases, and 11 bases had no gene match. Germline values: CDR1 SGHAT, CDR2 FQNNGV. The CDR3 has 16 amino acids.

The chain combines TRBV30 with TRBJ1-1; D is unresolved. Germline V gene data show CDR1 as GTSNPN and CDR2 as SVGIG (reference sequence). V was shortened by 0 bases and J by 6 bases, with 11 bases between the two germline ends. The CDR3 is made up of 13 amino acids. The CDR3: CAWSVGPAAEAFF. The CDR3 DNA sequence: TGTGCCTGGAGTGTAGGCCCGGCCGCTGAAGCTTTCTTT.

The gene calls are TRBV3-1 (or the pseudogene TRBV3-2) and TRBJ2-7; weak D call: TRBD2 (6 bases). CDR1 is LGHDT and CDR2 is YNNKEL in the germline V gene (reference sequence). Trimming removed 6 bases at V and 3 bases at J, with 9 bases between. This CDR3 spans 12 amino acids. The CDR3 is CASSPGDYEQYF. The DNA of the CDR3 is TGTGCCAGCAGTCCGGGGGACTACGAGCAGTACTTC.